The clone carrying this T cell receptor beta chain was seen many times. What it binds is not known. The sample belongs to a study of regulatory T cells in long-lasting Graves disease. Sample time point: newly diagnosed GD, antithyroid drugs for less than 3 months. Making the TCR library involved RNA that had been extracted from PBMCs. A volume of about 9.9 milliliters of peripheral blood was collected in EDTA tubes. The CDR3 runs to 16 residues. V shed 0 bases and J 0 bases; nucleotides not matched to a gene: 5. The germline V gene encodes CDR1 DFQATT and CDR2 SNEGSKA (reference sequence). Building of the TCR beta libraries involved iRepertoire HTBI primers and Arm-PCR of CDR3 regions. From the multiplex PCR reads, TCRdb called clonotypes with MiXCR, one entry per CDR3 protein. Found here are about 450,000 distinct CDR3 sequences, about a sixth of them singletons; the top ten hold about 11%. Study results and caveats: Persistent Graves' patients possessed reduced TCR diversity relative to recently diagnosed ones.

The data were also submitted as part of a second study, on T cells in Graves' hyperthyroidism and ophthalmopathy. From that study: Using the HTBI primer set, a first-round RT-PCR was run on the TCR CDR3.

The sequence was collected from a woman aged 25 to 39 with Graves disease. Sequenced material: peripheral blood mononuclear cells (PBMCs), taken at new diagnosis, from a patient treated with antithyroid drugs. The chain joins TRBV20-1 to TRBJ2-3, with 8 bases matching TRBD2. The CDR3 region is CSARDLAGTSTDTQYF. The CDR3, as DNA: TGCAGTGCTAGAGATCTAGCGGGCACTAGCACAGATACGCAGTATTTT.